The next 3 T cell receptor beta chains were all read from a single sample in a study of human T cells and chemical hapten exposure. The time point was: pre-sensitization, week 0. Treatment here: therapeutic diphenylcyclopropenone sensitization with weekly scalp DPC. The starting material, unfractionated whole blood, was used for total RNA extraction. TCRdb reprocessed the RACE reads with MiXCR, giving one entry per CDR3 protein. This table holds about 50,000 distinct CDR3 sequences, approximately 10% found once. The sample in question was whole blood, obtained in connection with sensitization to the hapten diphenylcyclopropenone (DPC). All receptors come from a woman under 40 with alopecia areata. Some clones in this sample may be carry-over from other donors' samples.

This clonotype was found many times. The gene calls are TRBV6-2 or TRBV6-3 and TRBJ1-5, with D unclear. The CDR3 is 15 amino acids. The germline V gene encodes CDR1 MNHEY and CDR2 SVGEGT. Trimming pared 5 bases from V and 0 bases from J, leaving 11 bases between. CDR3 residues: CASSPLRYSNQPQHF. In nucleotides, the CDR3 is TGTGCCAGCAGTCCATTAAGGTATAGCAATCAGCCCCAGCATTTT.

This clonotype was counted a few times. The gene calls are TRBV12-3 or TRBV12-4 and TRBJ2-2, with D maybe TRBD1 (6 bases). The CDR3 sequence is 16 residues long. Trimming removed 5 bases from V and 2 bases from J, with 15 bases in between. The CDR3 loop reads CASSLRDNVNTGELFF. CDR3 in DNA: TGTGCCAGCAGTCTCCGGGACAACGTAAACACCGGGGAGCTGTTTTTT.

The rearrangement uses TRBV21-1 and TRBJ1-1. TRBV21-1 represents a pseudogene. The CDR3 runs to 12 residues. The CDR3 DNA reads TGTGCCAGCAGCATAAGGAGGACTGAAGCTTTCTTT. Its translation is CASSIRRTEAFF.